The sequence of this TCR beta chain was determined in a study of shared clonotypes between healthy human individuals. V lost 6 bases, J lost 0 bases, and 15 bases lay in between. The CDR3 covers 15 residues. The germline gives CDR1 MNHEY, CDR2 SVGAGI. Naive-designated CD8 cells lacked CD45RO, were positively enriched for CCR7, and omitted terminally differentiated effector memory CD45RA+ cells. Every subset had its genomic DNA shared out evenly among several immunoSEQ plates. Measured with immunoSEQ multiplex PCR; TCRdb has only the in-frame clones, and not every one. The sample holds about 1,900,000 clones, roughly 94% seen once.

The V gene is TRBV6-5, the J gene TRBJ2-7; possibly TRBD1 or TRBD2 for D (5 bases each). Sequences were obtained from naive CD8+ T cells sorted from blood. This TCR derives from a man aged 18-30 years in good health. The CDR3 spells CASSKGPSSSYEQYF. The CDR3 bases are TGTGCCAGCAGCAAGGGACCCTCCAGCTCCTACGAGCAGTACTTC.